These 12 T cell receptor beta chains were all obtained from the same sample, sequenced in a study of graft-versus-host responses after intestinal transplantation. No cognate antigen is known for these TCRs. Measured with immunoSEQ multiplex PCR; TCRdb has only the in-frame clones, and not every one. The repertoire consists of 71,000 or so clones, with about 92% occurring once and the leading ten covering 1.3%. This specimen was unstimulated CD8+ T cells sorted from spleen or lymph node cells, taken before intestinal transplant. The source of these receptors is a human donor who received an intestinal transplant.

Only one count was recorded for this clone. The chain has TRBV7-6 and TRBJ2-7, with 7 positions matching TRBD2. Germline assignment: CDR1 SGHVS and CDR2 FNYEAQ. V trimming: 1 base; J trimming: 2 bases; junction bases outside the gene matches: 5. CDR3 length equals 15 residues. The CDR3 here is CASSLVLGGTYEQYF. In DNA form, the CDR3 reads TGTGCCAGCAGCTTAGTTTTGGGGGGGACCTACGAGCAGTACTTC.

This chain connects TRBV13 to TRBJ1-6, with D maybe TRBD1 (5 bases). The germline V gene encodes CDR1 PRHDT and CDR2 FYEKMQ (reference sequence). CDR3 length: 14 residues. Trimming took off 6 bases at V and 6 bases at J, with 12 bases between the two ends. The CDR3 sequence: CASSPQGGNSPLHF. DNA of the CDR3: TGTGCCAGCAGTCCCCAGGGTGGTAATTCACCCCTCCACTTT.

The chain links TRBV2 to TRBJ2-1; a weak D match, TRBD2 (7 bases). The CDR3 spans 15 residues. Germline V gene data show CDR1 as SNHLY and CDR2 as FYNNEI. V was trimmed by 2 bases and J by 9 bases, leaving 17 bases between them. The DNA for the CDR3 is TGTGCCAGCAGTGAACCCGTGGGGGGGCGGCCTGAGCAGTTCTTC. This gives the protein CASSEPVGGRPEQFF.

Here the CDR3 DNA reads TGTGCCAGTAGTGAGGTCATCTACAATGAGCAGTTCTTC. This codes for CASSEVIYNEQFF. The chain uses TRBV19 and TRBJ2-1; D gene uncertain. The CDR3 runs 13 residues. V lost 5 bases and J lost 3, with 8 bases in between. Germline V gene lookup returns CDR1 LNHDA and CDR2 SQIVND (reference sequence).

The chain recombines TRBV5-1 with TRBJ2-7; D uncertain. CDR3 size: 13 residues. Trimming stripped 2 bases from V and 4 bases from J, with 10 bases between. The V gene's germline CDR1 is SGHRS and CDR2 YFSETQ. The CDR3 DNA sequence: TGCGCCAGCAGCTTAAGTCCTACTTACGAGCAGTACTTC. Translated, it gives CASSLSPTYEQYF.

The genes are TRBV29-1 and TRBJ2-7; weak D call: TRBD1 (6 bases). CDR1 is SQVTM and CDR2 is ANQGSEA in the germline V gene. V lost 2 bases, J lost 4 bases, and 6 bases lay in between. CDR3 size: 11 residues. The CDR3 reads CSVEQGYEQYF. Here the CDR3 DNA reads TGCAGCGTTGAACAGGGGTACGAGCAGTACTTC.

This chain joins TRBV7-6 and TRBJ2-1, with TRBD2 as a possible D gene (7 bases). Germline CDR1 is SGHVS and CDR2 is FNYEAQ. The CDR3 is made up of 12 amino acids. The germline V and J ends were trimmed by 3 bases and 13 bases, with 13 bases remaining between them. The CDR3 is CASSLGGTPQFF. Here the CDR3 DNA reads TGTGCCAGCAGCTTGGGGGGGACACCTCAGTTCTTC.

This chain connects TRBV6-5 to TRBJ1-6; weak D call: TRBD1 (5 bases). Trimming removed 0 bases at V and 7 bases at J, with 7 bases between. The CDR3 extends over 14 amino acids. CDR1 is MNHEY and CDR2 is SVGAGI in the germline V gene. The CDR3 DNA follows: TGTGCCAGCAGTTACTCGGGGCCGAATTCACCCCTCCACTTT. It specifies CASSYSGPNSPLHF.

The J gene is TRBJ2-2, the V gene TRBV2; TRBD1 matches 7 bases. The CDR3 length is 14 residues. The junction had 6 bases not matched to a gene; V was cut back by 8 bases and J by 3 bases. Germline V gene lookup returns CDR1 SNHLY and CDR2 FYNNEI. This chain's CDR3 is CASGTDEDTGELFF. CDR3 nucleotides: TGTGCCAGCGGGACAGATGAGGACACCGGGGAGCTGTTTTTT.

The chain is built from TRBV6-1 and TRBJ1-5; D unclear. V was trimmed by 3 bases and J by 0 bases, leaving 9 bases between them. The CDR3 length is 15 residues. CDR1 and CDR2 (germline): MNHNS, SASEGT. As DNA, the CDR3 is TGTGCCAGCAGTGAGGCAGTCCCTAGCAATCAGCCCCAGCATTTT. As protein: CASSEAVPSNQPQHF.

CDR3 in amino acids: CASSTGTGDYEQYF. The CDR3 DNA follows: TGTGCCAGCAGCACCGGGACGGGAGACTACGAGCAGTACTTC. The J gene is TRBJ2-7, the V gene TRBV7-8, with a possible D match to TRBD2 (6 bases). Germline CDR1 reads SGHVS; CDR2 reads FQNEAQ. V lost 5 bases to trimming and J lost 3 bases, with 14 bases between them. This CDR3 region has 14 residues. Variable domain in full (rest from reference TRBV7-8 and TRBJ2-7): GAGVSQSPRYKVAKRGQDVALRCDPISGHVSLFWYQQALGQGPEFLTYFQNEAQLDKSGLPSDRFFAERPEGSVSTLKIQRTQQEDSAVYLCASSTGTGDYEQYFGPGTRLTVT.

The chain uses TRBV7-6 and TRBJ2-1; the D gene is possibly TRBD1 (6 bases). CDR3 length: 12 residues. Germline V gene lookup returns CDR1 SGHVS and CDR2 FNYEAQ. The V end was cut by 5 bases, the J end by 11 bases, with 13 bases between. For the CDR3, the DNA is TGTGCCAGCAGCCCCCCCGGGACACAGCAGTTCTTC. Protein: CASSPPGTQQFF.